This T cell receptor beta chain was sequenced during a study of Graves' ophthalmopathy and Graves' hyperthyroidism (dated by TCRdb to the late 2010s). Concerning the study at large: Peripheral blood was collected at initial diagnosis, prior to any treatment. To tell Graves' ophthalmopathy apart from Graves' hyperthyroidism, and to predict which patients would progress to ophthalmopathy, the study relied on TCR beta repertoire signatures. In total, 135 blood samples were TCR-sequenced: approximately 42 ophthalmopathy, under 80 hyperthyroidism and some 17 hyperthyroidism-to-ophthalmopathy patients. A discovery set of 100 patients (43 ophthalmopathy, about 59 stable hyperthyroidism) was enrolled to explore V-J signatures distinguishing ophthalmopathy from hyperthyroidism. An independent validation cohort comprised some 18 hyperthyroidism patients and around 16 patients who later progressed from hyperthyroidism to ophthalmopathy. In more than five hyperthyroidism patients, the T-cell repertoires found in thyroid tissue were compared with those found in blood. After sampling, hyperthyroidism patients received methimazole starting at 30 mg daily, and ophthalmopathy patients received high-dose intravenous methylprednisolone. For training and testing, the 80 to 100 patients in the discovery cohort were randomly divided in a 7:3 ratio. Results the study describes overall, beyond this receptor: Most of the expanded thyroid clonotypes with a frequency above 0.001 were also detected in blood, and it was suggested that the thyroid immune response may be reflected by blood repertoires. In validation, the model predicted ophthalmopathy progression with more than 70% sensitivity and about 73% specificity; some twelve predicted patients were CT-confirmed with GO in a median of approximately 6.5 months. Sample size was not statistically predetermined, and group allocation was not concealed from the investigators. In cross-validation, the 13-signature model distinguished ophthalmopathy from stable hyperthyroidism with less than 90% sensitivity and approximately 81% specificity, while in the test set the corresponding values were 80% and 75%.

TCR beta CDR3 regions were amplified from RNA transcripts for repertoire sequencing. The first round of RT-PCR was done with HTBI primers and the Qiagen OneStep RT-PCR kit, and was followed by a second round of multiplex PCR, then size selection and purification. Libraries were sequenced paired-end with 100 bp reads on an Illumina HiSeq2000. The source study handled its data this way. SOAPnuke was used to process the reads, throwing out any read that had adapters, had uncalled bases, had a mean Phred below 15, or lacked an exact constant-primer or identifier match. COPE v1.2.5 was used to merge the high-quality paired reads. Clonotypes were defined as unique nucleotide sequences and were aligned to IMGT TRB V, D and J references using MiTCR v1.1. The analysis was limited to V-J combinations with a frequency above 0.0001, which together covered over 98% of repertoires. A TCR clonal expansion and chaos score per V-J combination was defined as the ratio of F50 clonal expansion to chaos observed in the TCRdist matrix. Features were reduced by Welch's t-statistics and random forest to around 13 V-J combinations, which fed a naive Bayes classifier. Thyroid-blood repertoire similarity was quantified with the Morisita-Horn index. Using fastp at Q25 and MiXCR, TCRdb reprocessed the public reads and kept productive beta chains. Rows are unified per CDR3 protein, each entry keeping the most common DNA and genes. For this entry, the V and J calls and clone size follow TCRdb and not the study's own pipeline. For this sample the table gives 220,000 or so distinct CDR3 sequences, of which around a fifth were detected only once. Clones ranked in the top ten supply about 46% of the sample.

The CDR3 covers 16 residues, taking in both the cysteine and the phenylalanine. Only the CDR3 portion is preserved as DNA: 48 bases, with reading frame beginning at the first base. V is cut by 0 bases and J by 0 bases, and the space between the germline ends is 12 bases. CDR1 and CDR2 are read off the germline V gene as MDHEN and SYDVKM. This clonotype came up many times. Its specific antigen is unknown. Per-base quality was not reported, and no clone a single base away is much larger than it. Patients with ophthalmopathy had moderately to severely active disease, with a Clinical Activity Score of 3 or more, a NOSPECS grade of 4 or more, and a disease duration of less than 3 months. Patients with other autoimmune diseases, uncontrolled infections, pregnancy or lactation were excluded. Clinical symptoms, serum thyroxine, TRAb, thyroid ultrasound and orbital computed tomography formed the basis of the diagnosis. PBMCs were isolated from 7.5 to 10 ml of fresh peripheral blood by Ficoll-Paque density gradient centrifugation. Total RNA was extracted using Trizol reagent, and RNA quality was checked on an Agilent 2100 Bioanalyzer.

The specimen was peripheral blood. Recombination linked TRBV28 to TRBJ2-7; matching of 5 bases hints at TRBD2 as the D gene. The clonotype was recovered from a woman aged 45-65 years with Graves' ophthalmopathy. Donor details come from another sample of the same person, matched by shared clones. The CDR3 reads as follows: CASSLWGGSDSYEQYF. The sequence in DNA is TGTGCCAGCAGTTTATGGGGCGGGTCCGACTCCTACGAGCAGTACTTC.